The 9 T cell receptor beta chains given below trace back to one sample, sequenced in a study of early stage breast cancer tumors. Sequenced by immunoSEQ multiplex PCR; TCRdb stores in-frame clones only, minus some. This sample has fewer than 35,000 clones, with approximately 75% found just once. The sample comprised blood. These receptors all come from a person aged 45-65 years with breast cancer.

The chain uses TRBV2 and TRBJ1-2, with a weak D call TRBD1 (6 bases). The CDR3 sequence is 15 residues long. Germline CDR1 and CDR2: SNHLY and FYNNEI. V was pared by 8 bases and J by 4 bases, with 20 bases between. CDR3 nucleotide sequence: TGTGCCAGCCATGGTCTTGGGGGGCAGGTCTATGGCTACACCTTC. This encodes CASHGLGGQVYGYTF.

This clone was observed a few times. The J gene is TRBJ1-1, the V gene TRBV5-1; unclear D gene. This CDR3 region has 15 residues. Germline V lookup: CDR1 SGHRS, CDR2 YFSETQ. Trimming removed 0 bases at V and 0 bases at J, with 9 bases between. As DNA, the CDR3 is TGCGCCAGCAGCTTGGAACAGACTCTGAACACTGAAGCTTTCTTT. Amino acids: CASSLEQTLNTEAFF. Full variable domain (remainder filled in from reference TRBV5-1 and TRBJ1-1): KAGVTQTPRYLIKTRGQQVTLSCSPISGHRSVSWYQQTPGQGLQFLFEYFSETQRNKGNFPGRFSGRQFSNSRSEMNVSTLELGDSALYLCASSLEQTLNTEAFFGQGTRLTVV.

This clone showed up just once. The chain couples TRBV27 to TRBJ1-2; D is possibly TRBD1 (6 bases). The V gene's germline CDR1 is MNHEY and CDR2 SMNVEV (reference sequence). This CDR3 is built from 15 residues. Trimming shortened V by 4 bases and J by 3 bases, and 15 bases separated the two germline ends. The CDR3 nucleotides are TGTGCCAGCAGTTCGGGGGCAGGGCTAGACTATGGCTACACCTTC. This encodes CASSSGAGLDYGYTF.

The CDR3, as DNA: TGTGCCAGCAGCTCCCAAGAGGGCACTGAGCAGTTCTTC. Amino acids: CASSSQEGTEQFF. The J gene is TRBJ2-1, the V gene TRBV11-2, with D possibly TRBD2 on 5 matching bases. CDR1 and CDR2 from the germline V gene are SGHAT and FQNNGV. Trimming stripped 4 bases from V and 9 bases from J, with 13 bases between. This CDR3 has 13 amino acids.

The table lists this clone with a few counts. V gene TRBV30 combines with J gene TRBJ1-5, with no clear D. The CDR3 extends over 18 amino acids. Trimming took off 4 bases at V and 1 base at J, with 23 bases between the two ends. CDR1 GTSNPN and CDR2 SVGIG come from the germline V gene (reference sequence). The CDR3 DNA reads TGTGCCTGGAACCGGGCTACCCTCGGAGGTCTGAGCAATCAGCCCCAGCATTTT. This gives the protein CAWNRATLGGLSNQPQHF.

V usage is TRBV6-5 and J usage is TRBJ2-2; D perhaps matches TRBD1 (5 bases). Germline V lookup: CDR1 MNHEY, CDR2 SVGAGI. The V and J ends lost 6 bases and 5 bases respectively, with 16 bases between them. The CDR3 spans 15 residues. The CDR3: CASRKGLTLTGELFF. The CDR3 DNA reads TGTGCCAGCAGAAAGGGGCTGACTTTAACCGGGGAGCTGTTTTTT.

This chain's CDR3 is CASRSLAGDNEQFF. CDR3 in DNA: TGTGCCAGCAGATCCCTAGCGGGAGACAATGAGCAGTTCTTC. The rearrangement joins TRBV2 to TRBJ2-1; 10 positions match TRBD2. The CDR3 has 14 residues. Germline V gene data show CDR1 as SNHLY and CDR2 as FYNNEI. Trimming at V came to 6 bases and at J to 5 bases, leaving 4 bases not matched to a gene.

The V and J genes are TRBV15 and TRBJ2-5; TRBD2 might be the D (5 bases). The CDR3 spans 14 residues. Germline V lookup: CDR1 LNHNV, CDR2 YYDKDF (reference sequence). Trimming took off 1 base at V and 4 bases at J, with 10 bases between the two ends. CDR3 bases: TGTGCCACCAGCAGAGCATATCGGGGAGAGACCCAGTACTTC. Its protein product is CATSRAYRGETQYF.

About this clone: Additional DNA sequences in this sample encode the identical CDR3. Written as DNA, the CDR3 is TGCGCCAGCAGCCTGGCCGGGACTAGCGGGAGTGGGCAAGAGACCCAGTACTTC. This codes for CASSLAGTSGSGQETQYF. The chain carries TRBV5-1 and TRBJ2-5; TRBD2 matches 14 bases. Germline V CDR1 and CDR2: SGHRS, YFSETQ. The junction had 10 bases not matched to a gene; V was cut back by 4 bases and J by 2 bases. The CDR3 is 18 residues long.